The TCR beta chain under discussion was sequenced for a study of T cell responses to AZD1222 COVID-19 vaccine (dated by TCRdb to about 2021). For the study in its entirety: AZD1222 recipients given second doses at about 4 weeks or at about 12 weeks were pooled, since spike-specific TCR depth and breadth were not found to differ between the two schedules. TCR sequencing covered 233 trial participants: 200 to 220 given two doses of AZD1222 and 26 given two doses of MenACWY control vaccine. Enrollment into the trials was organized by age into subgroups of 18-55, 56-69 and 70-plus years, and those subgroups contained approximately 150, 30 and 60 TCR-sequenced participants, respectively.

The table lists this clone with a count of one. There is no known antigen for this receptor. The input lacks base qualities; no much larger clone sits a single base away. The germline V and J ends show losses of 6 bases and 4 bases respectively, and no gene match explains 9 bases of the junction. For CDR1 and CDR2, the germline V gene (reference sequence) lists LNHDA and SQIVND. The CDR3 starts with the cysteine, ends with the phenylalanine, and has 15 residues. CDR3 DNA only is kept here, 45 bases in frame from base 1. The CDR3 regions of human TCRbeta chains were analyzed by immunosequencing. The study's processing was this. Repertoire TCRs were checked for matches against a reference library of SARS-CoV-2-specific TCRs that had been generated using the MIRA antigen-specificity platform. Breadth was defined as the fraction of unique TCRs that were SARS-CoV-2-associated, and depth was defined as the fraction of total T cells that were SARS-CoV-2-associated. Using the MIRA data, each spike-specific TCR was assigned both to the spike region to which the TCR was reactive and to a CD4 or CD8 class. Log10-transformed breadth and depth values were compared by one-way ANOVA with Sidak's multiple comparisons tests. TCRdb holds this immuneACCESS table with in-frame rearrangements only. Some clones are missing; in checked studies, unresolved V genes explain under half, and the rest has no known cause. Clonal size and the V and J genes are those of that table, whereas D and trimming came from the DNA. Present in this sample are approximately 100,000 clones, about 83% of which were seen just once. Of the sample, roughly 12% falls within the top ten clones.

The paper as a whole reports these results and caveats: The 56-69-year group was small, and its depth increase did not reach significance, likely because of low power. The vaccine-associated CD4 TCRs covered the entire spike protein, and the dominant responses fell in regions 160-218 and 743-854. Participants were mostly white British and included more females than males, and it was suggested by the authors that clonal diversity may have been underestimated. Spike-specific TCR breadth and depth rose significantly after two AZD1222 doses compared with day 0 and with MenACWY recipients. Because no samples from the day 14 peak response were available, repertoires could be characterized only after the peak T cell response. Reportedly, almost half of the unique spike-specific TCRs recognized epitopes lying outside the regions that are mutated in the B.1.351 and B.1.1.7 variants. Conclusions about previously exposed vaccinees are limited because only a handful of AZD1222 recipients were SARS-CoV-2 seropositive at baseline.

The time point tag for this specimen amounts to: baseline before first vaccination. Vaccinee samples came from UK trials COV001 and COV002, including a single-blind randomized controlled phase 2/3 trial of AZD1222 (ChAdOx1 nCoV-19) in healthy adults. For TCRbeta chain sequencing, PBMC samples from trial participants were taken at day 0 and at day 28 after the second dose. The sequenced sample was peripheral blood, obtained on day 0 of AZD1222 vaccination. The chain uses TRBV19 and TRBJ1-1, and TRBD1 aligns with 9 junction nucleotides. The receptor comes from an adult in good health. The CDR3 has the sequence CASSRTGQGFTEAFF. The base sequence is TGTGCCAGTAGCCGGACAGGACAGGGGTTCACTGAAGCTTTCTTT.